A selection of T cell receptor beta chains follows, all from one sample in a study of regulatory T cells in long-lasting Graves disease. TCRdb recomputed calls from the multiplex PCR reads with MiXCR, one row per CDR3 protein. The sample contains around 320,000 distinct CDR3 sequences, 16% of which appear only once. This sample was shared with a second study, whose subject was T cells in Graves' hyperthyroidism and ophthalmopathy.

The sample in question was peripheral blood mononuclear cells (PBMCs), obtained at new diagnosis, from a patient treated with antithyroid drugs. These receptors all stem from a man in his forties with Graves disease. CDR3s include the opening cysteine and the closing phenylalanine or tryptophan. A D gene is named only where the DNA matches it firmly. Size values are once, few and many counts, or a class for expanded clones, and some rows have none.

V gene: TRBV6-5; J gene: TRBJ2-7; D gene: -; clone size: many; CDR3 length: 14; CDR3 protein: CASSYSWGTYEQYF; CDR3 DNA: TGTGCCAGCAGTTACTCTTGGGGGACCTACGAGCAGTACTTC
V gene: TRBV20-1; J gene: TRBJ2-7; D gene: -; clone size: -; CDR3 length: 15; CDR3 protein: CSASSGRGRPGEQYF; CDR3 DNA: TGCAGTGCTAGTAGTGGCCGGGGGCGCCCCGGCGAGCAGTACTTC
V gene: TRBV7-3; J gene: TRBJ1-5; D gene: TRBD1; clone size: many; CDR3 length: 18; CDR3 protein: CASSLTLLDRGGGQPQHF; CDR3 DNA: TGTGCCAGCAGCTTAACCCTCTTGGACAGGGGAGGTGGACAGCCCCAGCATTTT
V gene: TRBV5-1; J gene: TRBJ1-5; D gene: -; clone size: many; CDR3 length: 15; CDR3 protein: CASSLGGRNNQPQHF; CDR3 DNA: TGTGCCAGCAGCTTAGGCGGGAGAAACAATCAGCCCCAGCATTTT
V gene: TRBV4-1; J gene: TRBJ2-7; D gene: TRBD1; clone size: few; CDR3 length: 16; CDR3 protein: CASSHPSGTGNYEQYF; CDR3 DNA: TGCGCCAGCAGCCACCCTTCCGGGACAGGCAATTACGAGCAGTACTTC
V gene: TRBV5-5; J gene: TRBJ2-3; D gene: -; clone size: few; CDR3 length: 15; CDR3 protein: CASSFRRGDTDTQYF; CDR3 DNA: TGTGCCAGCAGCTTCCGCAGGGGTGACACAGATACGCAGTATTTT
V gene: TRBV9; J gene: TRBJ2-7; D gene: -; clone size: many; CDR3 length: 13; CDR3 protein: CASRLGDWGEQYF; CDR3 DNA: TGTGCCAGCAGACTCGGGGACTGGGGAGAGCAGTACTTC
V gene: TRBV12-3/TRBV12-4; J gene: TRBJ2-1; D gene: TRBD2; clone size: many; CDR3 length: 17; CDR3 protein: CASSPLASGDSYNEQFF; CDR3 DNA: TGTGCCAGCAGTCCGCTGGCTAGCGGGGACTCCTACAATGAGCAGTTCTTC
V gene: TRBV7-8; J gene: TRBJ1-5; D gene: -; clone size: many; CDR3 length: 12; CDR3 protein: CASSSKDQPQHF; CDR3 DNA: TGTGCCAGCAGCTCGAAGGATCAGCCCCAGCATTTT
V gene: TRBV11-2; J gene: TRBJ2-1; D gene: TRBD2; clone size: many; CDR3 length: 15; CDR3 protein: CASSTGLVIYNEQFF; CDR3 DNA: TGTGCCAGCAGCACGGGACTAGTGATCTACAATGAGCAGTTCTTC
V gene: TRBV5-1; J gene: TRBJ2-1; D gene: TRBD2; clone size: -; CDR3 length: 15; CDR3 protein: CASSSTSGVYNEQFF; CDR3 DNA: TGCGCCAGCAGCTCTACTAGCGGGGTATACAATGAGCAGTTCTTC
V gene: TRBV20-1; J gene: TRBJ2-3; D gene: TRBD2; clone size: few; CDR3 length: 17; CDR3 protein: CSARDFRGGPGTDTQYF; CDR3 DNA: TGCAGTGCTAGAGATTTCCGGGGGGGCCCGGGCACAGATACGCAGTATTTT
V gene: TRBV30; J gene: TRBJ1-1; D gene: -; clone size: many; CDR3 length: 12; CDR3 protein: CAWSAVNTEAFF; CDR3 DNA: TGTGCCTGGAGTGCGGTGAACACTGAAGCTTTCTTT
V gene: TRBV28; J gene: TRBJ1-5; D gene: TRBD1; clone size: -; CDR3 length: 15; CDR3 protein: CASSFADRGNQPQHF; CDR3 DNA: TGTGCCAGCAGTTTCGCGGACAGGGGCAATCAGCCCCAGCATTTT
V gene: TRBV28; J gene: TRBJ2-6; D gene: TRBD1; clone size: few; CDR3 length: 18; CDR3 protein: CASSAWGQSISGANVLTF; CDR3 DNA: TGTGCCAGCAGTGCCTGGGGACAGTCGATATCTGGGGCCAACGTCCTGACTTTC
V gene: TRBV28; J gene: TRBJ1-2; D gene: -; clone size: -; CDR3 length: 15; CDR3 protein: CASSLGEQTLYGYTF; CDR3 DNA: TGTGCCAGCAGTTTGGGGGAACAGACCTTATATGGCTACACCTTC
V gene: TRBV7-3; J gene: TRBJ2-2; D gene: -; clone size: -; CDR3 length: 16; CDR3 protein: CASSLIFPGYTGELFF; CDR3 DNA: TGTGCCAGCAGCTTAATATTCCCGGGGTACACCGGGGAGCTGTTTTTT
V gene: TRBV7-7; J gene: TRBJ2-5; D gene: -; clone size: many; CDR3 length: 13; CDR3 protein: CASSSWTEETQYF; CDR3 DNA: TGTGCCAGCAGCTCGTGGACTGAAGAGACCCAGTACTTC
V gene: TRBV12-3/TRBV12-4; J gene: TRBJ2-2; D gene: -; clone size: -; CDR3 length: 15; CDR3 protein: CASRKQGRETGELFF; CDR3 DNA: TGTGCCAGCAGAAAACAGGGAAGGGAGACCGGGGAGCTGTTTTTT
V gene: TRBV6-5; J gene: TRBJ2-3; D gene: TRBD2; clone size: -; CDR3 length: 14; CDR3 protein: CASSSRGGTDTQYF; CDR3 DNA: TGTGCCAGCAGTTCGCGGGGGGGCACAGATACGCAGTATTTT
V gene: TRBV5-1; J gene: TRBJ1-2; D gene: TRBD1; clone size: many; CDR3 length: 13; CDR3 protein: CASSPGQGSGYTF; CDR3 DNA: TGCGCCAGCAGCCCGGGACAGGGAAGCGGCTACACCTTC
V gene: TRBV20-1; J gene: TRBJ2-5; D gene: -; clone size: many; CDR3 length: 14; CDR3 protein: CSASPPGAGETQYF; CDR3 DNA: TGCAGTGCTAGCCCGCCGGGGGCCGGCGAGACCCAGTACTTC
V gene: TRBV2; J gene: TRBJ1-6; D gene: -; clone size: many; CDR3 length: 15; CDR3 protein: CASSGQSTLGSPLHF; CDR3 DNA: TGTGCCAGCAGTGGACAGTCGACCCTGGGTTCACCCCTCCACTTT
V gene: TRBV5-1; J gene: TRBJ2-2; D gene: -; clone size: -; CDR3 length: 14; CDR3 protein: CASSLNTDTGELFF; CDR3 DNA: TGCGCCAGCAGCTTGAATACGGACACCGGGGAGCTGTTTTTT
V gene: TRBV28; J gene: TRBJ2-2; D gene: TRBD1; clone size: -; CDR3 length: 15; CDR3 protein: CASSTRTGATGELFF; CDR3 DNA: TGTGCCAGCAGCACCCGGACAGGGGCCACCGGGGAGCTGTTTTTT
V gene: TRBV2; J gene: TRBJ2-7; D gene: -; clone size: many; CDR3 length: 11; CDR3 protein: CASRGCYEQYF; CDR3 DNA: TGTGCCAGCAGGGGATGCTACGAGCAGTACTTC
V gene: TRBV20-1; J gene: TRBJ2-5; D gene: -; clone size: -; CDR3 length: 13; CDR3 protein: CSADLGVKETQYF; CDR3 DNA: TGCAGTGCTGATCTGGGGGTGAAAGAGACCCAGTACTTC
V gene: TRBV19; J gene: TRBJ1-1; D gene: TRBD1; clone size: -; CDR3 length: 16; CDR3 protein: CASSAGTGEAPTEAFF; CDR3 DNA: TGTGCCAGTAGTGCCGGGACAGGGGAGGCTCCAACTGAAGCTTTCTTT
V gene: TRBV2; J gene: TRBJ2-7; D gene: TRBD1; clone size: many; CDR3 length: 14; CDR3 protein: CASSGPRDSYEQYF; CDR3 DNA: TGTGCCAGCAGTGGCCCCCGGGACAGCTACGAGCAGTACTTC
V gene: TRBV20-1; J gene: TRBJ1-5; D gene: -; clone size: -; CDR3 length: 12; CDR3 protein: CSHGRTNQPQHF; CDR3 DNA: TGCAGCCACGGGAGGACCAATCAGCCCCAGCATTTT
V gene: TRBV7-2; J gene: TRBJ2-3; D gene: TRBD2; clone size: few; CDR3 length: 15; CDR3 protein: CASSSIAGGTDTQYF; CDR3 DNA: TGTGCCAGCAGCTCGATAGCGGGGGGTACAGATACGCAGTATTTT
V gene: TRBV12-3/TRBV12-4; J gene: TRBJ2-2; D gene: -; clone size: few; CDR3 length: 14; CDR3 protein: CASTRTATTGELFF; CDR3 DNA: TGTGCCAGCACCCGGACAGCGACCACCGGGGAGCTGTTTTTT
V gene: TRBV30; J gene: TRBJ2-7; D gene: TRBD1; clone size: many; CDR3 length: 14; CDR3 protein: CAWLDRGNTYEQYF; CDR3 DNA: TGTGCCTGGCTGGACAGGGGCAATACCTACGAGCAGTACTTC
V gene: TRBV30; J gene: TRBJ1-5; D gene: -; clone size: -; CDR3 length: 14; CDR3 protein: CAWSVTTGNQPQHF; CDR3 DNA: TGTGCCTGGAGTGTTACGACAGGAAATCAGCCCCAGCATTTT
V gene: TRBV6-2/TRBV6-3; J gene: TRBJ2-1; D gene: -; clone size: -; CDR3 length: 16; CDR3 protein: CASRFRLNPSYNEQFF; CDR3 DNA: TGTGCCAGCAGGTTCCGACTGAATCCCTCCTACAATGAGCAGTTCTTC
V gene: TRBV6-1; J gene: TRBJ2-7; D gene: TRBD1; clone size: -; CDR3 length: 14; CDR3 protein: CASASRGRSYEQYF; CDR3 DNA: TGTGCCAGCGCGTCCAGGGGGCGCTCCTACGAGCAGTACTTC
V gene: TRBV19; J gene: TRBJ1-5; D gene: -; clone size: -; CDR3 length: 15; CDR3 protein: CASSTGPGEDQPQHF; CDR3 DNA: TGTGCCAGTAGTACAGGGCCGGGGGAGGATCAGCCCCAGCATTTT
V gene: TRBV27; J gene: TRBJ2-3; D gene: -; clone size: many; CDR3 length: 12; CDR3 protein: CASSLYADTQYF; CDR3 DNA: TGTGCCAGCAGTTTATACGCAGATACGCAGTATTTT
V gene: TRBV7-9; J gene: TRBJ2-7; D gene: -; clone size: many; CDR3 length: 14; CDR3 protein: CASSSRTSSYEQYF; CDR3 DNA: TGTGCCAGCAGCTCACGGACGAGCTCCTACGAGCAGTACTTC
V gene: TRBV6-1; J gene: TRBJ2-3; D gene: TRBD1; clone size: many; CDR3 length: 14; CDR3 protein: CASSQGTGRGTQYF; CDR3 DNA: TGTGCCAGCAGTCAAGGGACAGGGCGAGGTACGCAGTATTTT
V gene: TRBV7-8; J gene: TRBJ1-5; D gene: -; clone size: many; CDR3 length: 13; CDR3 protein: CASSLYGYQPQHF; CDR3 DNA: TGTGCCAGCAGCTTATACGGTTATCAGCCCCAGCATTTT
V gene: TRBV2; J gene: TRBJ1-6; D gene: -; clone size: many; CDR3 length: 14; CDR3 protein: CALKSVPYNSPLHF; CDR3 DNA: TGTGCACTAAAATCGGTGCCCTATAATTCACCCCTCCACTTT
V gene: TRBV11-2; J gene: TRBJ2-7; D gene: -; clone size: many; CDR3 length: 13; CDR3 protein: CASSSGSTYEQYF; CDR3 DNA: TGTGCCAGCAGCTCCGGGTCTACCTACGAGCAGTACTTC
V gene: TRBV20-1; J gene: TRBJ2-7; D gene: -; clone size: many; CDR3 length: 14; CDR3 protein: CSARDPGRPYEQYF; CDR3 DNA: TGCAGTGCTAGAGATCCGGGGAGGCCCTACGAGCAGTACTTC
V gene: TRBV20-1; J gene: TRBJ2-3; D gene: TRBD1; clone size: many; CDR3 length: 16; CDR3 protein: CSARRTGIPYTDTQYF; CDR3 DNA: TGCAGTGCTAGGAGGACAGGAATACCCTACACAGATACGCAGTATTTT
V gene: TRBV29-1; J gene: TRBJ1-1; D gene: TRBD1; clone size: many; CDR3 length: 15; CDR3 protein: CSGIGTGGSGTEAFF; CDR3 DNA: TGCAGCGGTATAGGGACAGGAGGAAGTGGGACTGAAGCTTTCTTT
V gene: TRBV7-2; J gene: TRBJ2-3; D gene: -; clone size: many; CDR3 length: 15; CDR3 protein: CASSTRMGLVDTQYF; CDR3 DNA: TGTGCCAGCAGCACTCGGATGGGACTCGTGGATACGCAGTATTTT
V gene: TRBV5-1; J gene: TRBJ1-1; D gene: -; clone size: few; CDR3 length: 11; CDR3 protein: CASSQDSEAFF; CDR3 DNA: TGCGCCAGCAGCCAGGATTCTGAAGCTTTCTTT
V gene: TRBV7-2; J gene: TRBJ2-5; D gene: TRBD2; clone size: -; CDR3 length: 11; CDR3 protein: CASSLGGAQYF; CDR3 DNA: TGTGCCAGCAGCCTGGGAGGGGCCCAGTACTTC
V gene: TRBV12-3/TRBV12-4; J gene: TRBJ1-1; D gene: -; clone size: many; CDR3 length: 14; CDR3 protein: CASTSRDPNTEAFF; CDR3 DNA: TGTGCCAGCACCTCCCGGGATCCGAACACTGAAGCTTTCTTT
V gene: TRBV12-3/TRBV12-4; J gene: TRBJ1-2; D gene: -; clone size: -; CDR3 length: 14; CDR3 protein: CASSLGRGYYGYTF; CDR3 DNA: TGTGCCAGCAGTTTGGGCAGGGGTTACTATGGCTACACCTTC
V gene: TRBV2; J gene: TRBJ2-3; D gene: TRBD1; clone size: -; CDR3 length: 14; CDR3 protein: CASSGQGARDMQYF; CDR3 DNA: TGTGCCAGCAGTGGACAGGGGGCAAGAGATATGCAGTATTTT
V gene: TRBV2; J gene: TRBJ1-4; D gene: -; clone size: many; CDR3 length: 14; CDR3 protein: CASSVRTRAEKLFF; CDR3 DNA: TGTGCCAGCAGTGTTCGAACACGGGCTGAAAAACTGTTTTTT
V gene: TRBV7-2; J gene: TRBJ2-7; D gene: TRBD1; clone size: many; CDR3 length: 15; CDR3 protein: CASSSPDRGDYEQYF; CDR3 DNA: TGTGCCAGCAGCTCCCCGGACAGGGGGGATTACGAGCAGTACTTC
V gene: TRBV5-1; J gene: TRBJ2-3; D gene: TRBD2; clone size: many; CDR3 length: 17; CDR3 protein: CASSLGLADASTDTQYF; CDR3 DNA: TGCGCCAGCAGCTTGGGACTAGCGGACGCTAGCACAGATACGCAGTATTTT
V gene: TRBV28; J gene: TRBJ2-1; D gene: -; clone size: many; CDR3 length: 14; CDR3 protein: CASRGLDRQRGQFF; CDR3 DNA: TGTGCCAGCAGAGGCCTCGACCGCCAAAGGGGACAGTTCTTC
V gene: TRBV3-1; J gene: TRBJ2-7; D gene: -; clone size: -; CDR3 length: 15; CDR3 protein: CASSHPGEGSYEQYF; CDR3 DNA: TGTGCCAGCAGCCACCCCGGGGAAGGCTCCTACGAGCAGTACTTC